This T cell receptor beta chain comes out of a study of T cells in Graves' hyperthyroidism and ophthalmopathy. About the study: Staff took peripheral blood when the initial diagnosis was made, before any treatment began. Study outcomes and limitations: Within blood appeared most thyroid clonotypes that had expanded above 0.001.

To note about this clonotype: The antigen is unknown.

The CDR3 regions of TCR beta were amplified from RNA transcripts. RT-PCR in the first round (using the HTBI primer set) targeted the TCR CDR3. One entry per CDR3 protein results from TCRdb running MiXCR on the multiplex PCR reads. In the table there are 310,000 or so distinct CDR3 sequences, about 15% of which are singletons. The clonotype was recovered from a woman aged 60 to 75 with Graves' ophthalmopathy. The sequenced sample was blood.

In DNA form, the CDR3 reads TGCGCCAGCAGCTCCCCAGTCGGTAGCGGGGGTTTTGATGAGCAGTTCTTC. It translates to CASSSPVGSGGFDEQFF. This chain links TRBV5-1 with TRBJ2-1; 9 bases agree with TRBD2. CDR3 size: 17 residues. The V gene end was trimmed by 3 bases and the J gene end by 8 bases; junction bases not matched to a gene: 15. Germline V lookup: CDR1 SGHRS, CDR2 YFSETQ.